This is a list of T cell receptor beta chains from one sample in a study of cytomegalovirus exposure and HLA in healthy donors. Method: immunoSEQ multiplex PCR; TCRdb's copy keeps in-frame clones and lacks some. Found here are roughly 150,000 clones, roughly 76% of them singletons; the top ten hold roughly 1.2%. Sequencing was performed on PBMCs. The origin of the receptors is a female donor in good health and CMV-seronegative. Each CDR3 is given with its conserved first and last residue. The order of the fields is CDR3 protein, CDR3 DNA, J gene, D gene, clone size, V gene. A D gene is named only where the DNA matches it firmly. Size values are once, few and many counts, or a class for expanded clones, and some rows have none.

CDR3aa: CASSQVDRGYGYTF; CDR3nt: TGCGCCAGCAGCCAAGTTGACAGGGGATATGGCTACACCTTC; j_gene: TRBJ1-2; d_gene: TRBD1; abundance: NA; v_gene: TRBV4-1
CDR3aa: CASSRVPYNEQFF; CDR3nt: TGTGCCAGCAGCAGGGTTCCCTACAATGAGCAGTTCTTC; j_gene: TRBJ2-1; d_gene: NA; abundance: NA; v_gene: TRBV27
CDR3aa: CASSEALNTEAFF; CDR3nt: TGTGCCAGCAGCGAGGCTCTGAACACTGAAGCTTTCTTT; j_gene: TRBJ1-1; d_gene: NA; abundance: NA; v_gene: TRBV11-2
CDR3aa: CASSELSGGPQYF; CDR3nt: TGCGCCAGCAGTGAGTTGTCGGGGGGGCCCCAGTACTTC; j_gene: TRBJ2-5; d_gene: TRBD2; abundance: NA; v_gene: TRBV10-2
CDR3aa: CASSFWTGSPYEQYF; CDR3nt: TGTGCCAGCAGTTTTTGGACAGGGTCACCCTACGAGCAGTACTTC; j_gene: TRBJ2-7; d_gene: TRBD1; abundance: NA; v_gene: TRBV28
CDR3aa: CASSLVEADRPYEQYF; CDR3nt: TGTGCCAGCAGCTTGGTAGAGGCGGACAGACCCTACGAGCAGTACTTC; j_gene: TRBJ2-7; d_gene: NA; abundance: NA; v_gene: TRBV5-8
CDR3aa: CASSLQGNYGYTF; CDR3nt: TGTGCCAGCAGTTTACAGGGGAACTATGGCTACACCTTC; j_gene: TRBJ1-2; d_gene: NA; abundance: few; v_gene: TRBV27
CDR3aa: CASSLQGIAGNTIYF; CDR3nt: TGTGCCAGCAGTTTACAGGGGATAGCTGGAAACACCATATATTTT; j_gene: TRBJ1-3; d_gene: NA; abundance: NA; v_gene: TRBV28
CDR3aa: CASSLGLAGGGDTQYF; CDR3nt: TGTGCCAGCAGCTTAGGGCTAGCGGGAGGGGGAGATACGCAGTATTTT; j_gene: TRBJ2-3; d_gene: TRBD2; abundance: NA; v_gene: TRBV7-7
CDR3aa: CASSHSRFGLADQETQYF; CDR3nt: TGTGCCAGCAGCCACAGCAGATTTGGACTAGCGGACCAAGAGACCCAGTACTTC; j_gene: TRBJ2-5; d_gene: TRBD2; abundance: NA; v_gene: TRBV4-2
CDR3aa: CASSWGHPYNEQFF; CDR3nt: TGCGCCAGCAGCTGGGGGCATCCCTACAATGAGCAGTTCTTC; j_gene: TRBJ2-1; d_gene: NA; abundance: NA; v_gene: TRBV5-1
CDR3aa: CASSIPRSNQPQHF; CDR3nt: TGTGCCAGTAGTATCCCGCGGAGCAATCAGCCCCAGCATTTT; j_gene: TRBJ1-5; d_gene: NA; abundance: NA; v_gene: TRBV19
CDR3aa: CASSSRERTETQYF; CDR3nt: TGTGCCAGCAGCTCAAGGGAGAGAACGGAGACCCAGTACTTC; j_gene: TRBJ2-5; d_gene: NA; abundance: NA; v_gene: TRBV7-6
CDR3aa: CASSRDRALYEQYF; CDR3nt: TGCGCCAGCAGCAGGGACAGGGCTCTCTACGAGCAGTACTTC; j_gene: TRBJ2-7; d_gene: TRBD1; abundance: NA; v_gene: TRBV5-1
CDR3aa: CASTGYMTDSYEQYF; CDR3nt: TGTGCCAGCACAGGATACATGACAGACTCCTACGAGCAGTACTTC; j_gene: TRBJ2-7; d_gene: NA; abundance: NA; v_gene: TRBV2
CDR3aa: CASSIGGEYTEAFF; CDR3nt: TGTGCCAGTAGTATAGGGGGGGAGTACACTGAAGCTTTCTTT; j_gene: TRBJ1-1; d_gene: NA; abundance: NA; v_gene: TRBV19
CDR3aa: CASSVNRDRGDTEAFF; CDR3nt: TGTGCCAGCAGCGTAAACCGGGACAGGGGTGATACTGAAGCTTTCTTT; j_gene: TRBJ1-1; d_gene: TRBD1; abundance: NA; v_gene: TRBV9
CDR3aa: CASNPDREAEAFF; CDR3nt: TGTGCCAGCAACCCTGACAGGGAGGCTGAAGCTTTCTTT; j_gene: TRBJ1-1; d_gene: TRBD1; abundance: NA; v_gene: TRBV6-5
CDR3aa: CASSLRIARGGNQPQHF; CDR3nt: TGTGCCAGCAGTTTACGGATAGCCCGAGGAGGCAATCAGCCCCAGCATTTT; j_gene: TRBJ1-5; d_gene: NA; abundance: once; v_gene: TRBV28
CDR3aa: CASSSLLRDRELVGANVLTF; CDR3nt: TGTGCCAGCAGCTCCCTCCTCCGGGACAGGGAATTAGTTGGGGCCAACGTCCTGACTTTC; j_gene: TRBJ2-6; d_gene: TRBD1; abundance: NA; v_gene: TRBV28
CDR3aa: CASSQTGLEEKLFF; CDR3nt: TGTGCCAGCAGTCAGACAGGGTTGGAAGAAAAACTGTTTTTT; j_gene: TRBJ1-4; d_gene: TRBD1; abundance: NA; v_gene: TRBV28
CDR3aa: CASSPEGRRTGANVLTF; CDR3nt: TGCGCCAGCAGCCCGGAGGGTCGACGGACTGGGGCCAACGTCCTGACTTTC; j_gene: TRBJ2-6; d_gene: NA; abundance: NA; v_gene: TRBV5-1
CDR3aa: CASRDRDWINEQFF; CDR3nt: TGTGCCAGCAGAGACCGGGACTGGATCAATGAGCAGTTCTTC; j_gene: TRBJ2-1; d_gene: NA; abundance: NA; v_gene: TRBV28
CDR3aa: CASSLGQKEKLFF; CDR3nt: TGTGCCAGCTCACTCGGACAAAAAGAAAAACTGTTTTTT; j_gene: TRBJ1-4; d_gene: NA; abundance: NA; v_gene: TRBV18
CDR3aa: CASSLGGHGSGELFF; CDR3nt: TGCGCCAGCAGCTTGGGGGGACACGGAAGCGGGGAGCTGTTTTTT; j_gene: TRBJ2-2; d_gene: NA; abundance: NA; v_gene: TRBV5-1
CDR3aa: CASSVPRDRGDTEAFF; CDR3nt: TGTGCCAGTAGTGTACCCAGGGACAGGGGGGACACTGAAGCTTTCTTT; j_gene: TRBJ1-1; d_gene: TRBD1; abundance: NA; v_gene: TRBV19
CDR3aa: CASSLAGLAGGRSIQYF; CDR3nt: TGCGCCAGCAGCTTGGCCGGACTAGCGGGAGGGCGGAGCATTCAGTACTTC; j_gene: TRBJ2-4; d_gene: TRBD2; abundance: NA; v_gene: TRBV5-1
CDR3aa: CASQSGVSNQPQHF; CDR3nt: TGTGCCAGTCAGTCCGGGGTTAGCAATCAGCCCCAGCATTTT; j_gene: TRBJ1-5; d_gene: NA; abundance: NA; v_gene: TRBV19
CDR3aa: CSVVGQPNYGYTF; CDR3nt: TGCAGCGTTGTCGGACAGCCTAACTATGGCTACACCTTC; j_gene: TRBJ1-2; d_gene: NA; abundance: NA; v_gene: TRBV29-1
CDR3aa: CASAREGRGNEQFF; CDR3nt: TGTGCTAGCGCGCGGGAGGGCCGGGGCAATGAGCAGTTCTTC; j_gene: TRBJ2-1; d_gene: TRBD2; abundance: NA; v_gene: TRBV7-7
CDR3aa: CASSQVLAEFQETQYF; CDR3nt: TGCGCCAGCAGCCAAGTACTAGCGGAGTTCCAAGAGACCCAGTACTTC; j_gene: TRBJ2-5; d_gene: TRBD2; abundance: NA; v_gene: TRBV4-1
CDR3aa: CASSFGQVFTEAFF; CDR3nt: TGTGCCAGCAGTTTCGGACAGGTCTTCACTGAAGCTTTCTTT; j_gene: TRBJ1-1; d_gene: TRBD1; abundance: NA; v_gene: TRBV28
CDR3aa: CASTGVMNTEAFF; CDR3nt: TGTGCCAGCACGGGAGTCATGAACACTGAAGCTTTCTTT; j_gene: TRBJ1-1; d_gene: NA; abundance: NA; v_gene: TRBV6-1
CDR3aa: CASSYGGADGYTF; CDR3nt: TGTGCCAGCAGTTACGGGGGGGCGGATGGCTACACCTTC; j_gene: TRBJ1-2; d_gene: NA; abundance: NA; v_gene: TRBV6-6
CDR3aa: CASSGGDTEAFF; CDR3nt: TGTGCCAGTAGTGGGGGGGACACTGAAGCTTTCTTT; j_gene: TRBJ1-1; d_gene: NA; abundance: NA; v_gene: TRBV19
CDR3aa: CASSLADGLAGISGANVLTF; CDR3nt: TGTGCCAGCAGCTTAGCCGACGGACTAGCGGGTATCTCTGGGGCCAACGTCCTGACTTTC; j_gene: TRBJ2-6; d_gene: TRBD2; abundance: NA; v_gene: TRBV7-2
CDR3aa: CATQGAGNTIYF; CDR3nt: TGTGCCACCCAGGGGGCTGGAAACACCATATATTTT; j_gene: TRBJ1-3; d_gene: TRBD1; abundance: NA; v_gene: TRBV27
CDR3aa: CASSPAIPRSYEQYF; CDR3nt: TGTGCCAGCAGCCCCGCAATACCGCGGTCCTACGAGCAGTACTTC; j_gene: TRBJ2-7; d_gene: NA; abundance: NA; v_gene: TRBV28
CDR3aa: CASSPSQTNTEAFF; CDR3nt: TGTGCCAGCTCACCATCCCAGACTAACACTGAAGCTTTCTTT; j_gene: TRBJ1-1; d_gene: NA; abundance: NA; v_gene: TRBV18
CDR3aa: CASSPRHYEQYF; CDR3nt: TGTGCCAGCTCACCTAGACACTACGAGCAGTACTTC; j_gene: TRBJ2-7; d_gene: NA; abundance: NA; v_gene: TRBV18